The 32 T cell receptor beta chains below all came from one sample that was sequenced in a study of blood T cell repertoires in COVID-19. Clones were read by immunoSEQ multiplex PCR, and TCRdb kept only the in-frame ones, dropping some. The table has about 320,000 clones, approximately 88% seen once. Material for sequencing was peripheral blood. These receptors came from a woman aged 25 to 39 with COVID-19, enrolled during active disease.

The rearrangement links TRBV7-5 to TRBJ1-1. TRBV7-5 is flagged as a pseudogene. The CDR3 spans 12 residues. The CDR3 loop reads CARSLSDTEAFF. CDR3 nucleotides: TGTGCCAGAAGCTTGTCCGACACTGAAGCTTTCTTT.

The chain joins TRBV15 to TRBJ1-1; D is unclear. The length of the CDR3 is 15 residues. The ends were cut back, 1 base at V and 1 base at J, with 10 bases in the middle. The V gene's germline CDR1 is LNHNV and CDR2 YYDKDF (reference sequence). The CDR3 nucleotides read TGTGCCACCAGCAGAGCCATGGGCAGGAACACTGAAGCTTTCTTT. Its protein product is CATSRAMGRNTEAFF. The whole variable domain, filled in from reference TRBV15 and TRBJ1-1, reads DAMVIQNPRYQVTQFGKPVTLSCSQTLNHNVMYWYQQKSSQAPKLLFHYYDKDFNNEADTPDNFQSRRPNTSFCFLDIRSPGLGDTAMYLCATSRAMGRNTEAFFGQGTRLTVV.

V gene TRBV6-5 combines with J gene TRBJ2-2, with 7 bases matching TRBD2. The J segment lost 6 bases and the V segment lost 6 bases, leaving 7 bases of the junction unmatched. CDR1 and CDR2 from the germline V gene are MNHEY and SVGAGI. This CDR3 region has 14 residues. The DNA for the CDR3 is TGTGCCAGCAGAGGACTAGTCTCGGCCGGGGAGCTGTTTTTT. Protein sequence: CASRGLVSAGELFF.

The chain combines TRBV19 with TRBJ1-5; 7 positions agree with TRBD1. There are 15 residues in the CDR3. Trimming at V came to 8 bases and at J to 3 bases, leaving 10 bases not matched to a gene. Germline V gives CDR1 LNHDA, CDR2 SQIVND (reference sequence). CDR3: CASAWDSGFNQPQHF. The CDR3 DNA reads TGTGCCAGTGCCTGGGACAGTGGATTCAATCAGCCCCAGCATTTT. Full variable domain (outside the CDR3, taken from reference TRBV19 and TRBJ1-5): DGGITQSPKYLFRKEGQNVTLSCEQNLNHDAMYWYRQDPGQGLRLIYYSQIVNDFQKGDIAEGYSVSREKKESFPLTVTSAQKNPTAFYLCASAWDSGFNQPQHFGDGTRLSIL.

The chain recombines TRBV28 with TRBJ1-2; possibly TRBD1 for D (6 bases). CDR1 is MDHEN, CDR2 SYDVKM, per germline. The CDR3 sequence is 19 residues long. With 6 bases removed from V and 5 bases from J, the gap between germline ends came to 31 bases. CDR3 sequence: CASSHLASGHSYLPYGYTF. The DNA for the CDR3 is TGTGCCAGCAGCCACCTGGCGTCGGGACACAGTTACCTCCCATATGGCTACACCTTC.

This CDR3 reads CASSGDPPTPSTGELFF. DNA for the CDR3: TGTGCCAGCAGCGGAGACCCCCCGACGCCGAGCACCGGGGAGCTGTTTTTT. The genes are TRBV21-1 and TRBJ2-2; TRBD2 is taken as the D call from the table, unchecked against the DNA. TRBV21-1 is a listed pseudogene. The CDR3 consists of 17 residues.

This chain connects TRBV11-2 to TRBJ1-1; 9 nucleotides align to TRBD1. Trimming cost V 5 bases and J 3 bases; bases outside gene matches: 7. This CDR3 has 15 residues. Germline loops: CDR1 SGHAT, CDR2 FQNNGV. CDR3 sequence reads: CASSIWDRAHTEAFF. The CDR3, as DNA: TGTGCCAGCAGCATATGGGACAGGGCTCACACTGAAGCTTTCTTT.

The rearrangement uses TRBV24-1 and TRBJ1-3; 9 bases agree with TRBD1. In germline, CDR1 is KGHDR, CDR2 SFDVKD. V dropped 8 bases and J dropped 2; count of bases not matched to a gene: 12. This CDR3 has 17 residues. Here the CDR3 DNA reads TGTGCCACCACCATCGGGACAGGGTTTTCAACTGGAAACACCATATATTTT. Translation gives CATTIGTGFSTGNTIYF.

The table lists this clone with a few counts. This rearrangement joins TRBV11-2 to TRBJ1-6; 9 nucleotides align to TRBD1. This CDR3 is 15 amino acids long. Trimming at V came to 5 bases and at J to 8 bases, leaving 7 bases not matched to a gene. From germline, CDR1 is SGHAT and CDR2 FQNNGV. The CDR3 DNA reads as TGTGCCAGCAGCACCGGGACAGGGATTGATTCACCCCTCCACTTT. Protein: CASSTGTGIDSPLHF.

The sample holds one count of this clone. The chain couples TRBV13 to TRBJ1-1, with D unclear. Trimming cost V 5 bases and J 1 base, with 8 bases left between them. This CDR3 region has 13 residues. Germline CDR1 and CDR2: PRHDT and FYEKMQ (reference sequence). The CDR3 sequence: CASSLTRNTEAFF. For the CDR3, the DNA is TGTGCCAGCAGCCTTACACGGAACACTGAAGCTTTCTTT. Full variable domain (rest looked up from reference TRBV13 and TRBJ1-1): AAGVIQSPRHLIKEKRETATLKCYPIPRHDTVYWYQQGPGQDPQFLISFYEKMQSDKGSIPDRFSAQQFSDYHSELNMSSLELGDSALYFCASSLTRNTEAFFGQGTRLTVV.

CDR3 DNA: TGTGCCAGCGGGGGGGCTAGCGGGGCCACAGATACGCAGTATTTT. The encoded protein is CASGGASGATDTQYF. The chain employs TRBV2 and TRBJ2-3; the match to TRBD2 covers 9 bases. From germline, CDR1 is SNHLY and CDR2 FYNNEI. The J segment lost 2 bases and the V segment lost 8 bases, leaving 8 bases of the junction unmatched. The CDR3 spans 15 residues.

This chain links TRBV9 with TRBJ1-2; TRBD1 matches 8 bases. The V segment lost 5 bases and the J segment 7 bases; nucleotides outside the gene matches: 10. CDR3 length: 14 residues. Germline V gene sequence: CDR1 SGDLS, CDR2 YYNGEE. The CDR3 loop is CASSLDRGLVGYTF. CDR3 DNA sequence: TGTGCCAGCAGTCTCGACAGGGGCTTGGTTGGCTACACCTTC.

CDR3 amino acids: CASSQDRAGGPSTDTQYF. CDR3 nucleotides: TGCGCCAGCAGCCAAGATCGGGCAGGGGGGCCTAGCACAGATACGCAGTATTTT. The rearrangement uses TRBV4-3 and TRBJ2-3; TRBD1 is a possible D gene (7 bases). The CDR3 has 18 amino acids. Germline assignment: CDR1 LGHNA and CDR2 YSLEER. Trimming cost V 0 bases and J 0 bases, with 16 bases left between them.

The genes are TRBV28 and TRBJ2-2; D possibly corresponds to TRBD2 (7 bases). This CDR3 has 15 residues. From germline, CDR1 is MDHEN and CDR2 SYDVKM. V lost 8 bases and J 3 bases, leaving 16 bases between the germline ends. The CDR3 DNA sequence: TGTGCCAGCGTTGGAGGGGGGGAGGACACCGGGGAGCTGTTTTTT. This codes for CASVGGGEDTGELFF.

V and J are TRBV18 and TRBJ2-7; 7 bases are a match to TRBD2. The ends lost 5 bases at V and 7 bases at J; junction bases unmatched: 14. Germline CDR1 KGHSH, CDR2 LQKENI. CDR3 length equals 15 residues. The CDR3 nucleotides are TGTGCCAGCTCAGAAGGATATTCGGCTAGCGGTGAGCAGTACGTC. Translation: CASSEGYSASGEQYV.

The chain joins TRBV19 to TRBJ1-5, with D possibly TRBD1 on 6 matching bases. The CDR3 is 15 amino acids. Germline V lookup: CDR1 LNHDA, CDR2 SQIVND (reference sequence). The V end was cut by 4 bases, the J end by 7 bases, with 17 bases between. CDR3 protein: CASSTSTGGAQPQHF. The CDR3 coding sequence is TGTGCCAGTAGTACCAGCACGGGGGGGGCACAGCCCCAGCATTTT.

This sequence joins TRBV7-2 and TRBJ1-1; 8 positions match TRBD1. The CDR3 is made up of 16 amino acids. J was trimmed by 0 bases and V by 5 bases; bases with no gene match: 8. The germline gives CDR1 SGHTA, CDR2 FQGNSA. CDR3 nucleotide sequence: TGTGCCAGCAGCCTAACAGGGGGTCAAATGAACACTGAAGCTTTCTTT. It specifies CASSLTGGQMNTEAFF.

V is TRBV19 and J is TRBJ2-5, with 8 bases identical to TRBD2. The CDR3 spans 18 residues. The germline V gene encodes CDR1 LNHDA and CDR2 SQIVND (reference sequence). Trimming took 0 bases from V and 2 from J; bases not matched to a gene: 11. CDR3 in amino acids: CASSIDYSRTSRQETQYF. For the CDR3, the DNA is TGTGCCAGTAGTATAGATTATTCGCGGACTAGCAGACAAGAGACCCAGTACTTC.

The rearrangement uses TRBV30 and TRBJ2-2; 7 bases line up with TRBD1. The CDR3 extends over 14 amino acids. Germline CDR1 is GTSNPN and CDR2 is SVGIG (reference sequence). Trimming removed 0 bases from V and 5 bases from J; junction bases left unmatched: 3. CDR3 protein: CAWSVIRGTGELFF. CDR3 DNA: TGTGCCTGGAGTGTAATCAGGGGGACCGGGGAGCTGTTTTTT.

The V call is TRBV7-9, the J call TRBJ1-2; D gene unclear. Germline V gives CDR1 SEHNR, CDR2 FQNEAQ (reference sequence). Trimming pared 1 base from V and 5 bases from J, leaving 8 bases between. The CDR3 runs 13 residues. CDR3: CASSLDGWYGYTF. CDR3 DNA sequence: TGTGCCAGCAGCTTAGACGGTTGGTATGGCTACACCTTC. The whole variable domain, remainder taken from reference TRBV7-9 and TRBJ1-2, is DTGVSQNPRHKITKRGQNVTFRCDPISEHNRLYWYRQTLGQGPEFLTYFQNEAQLEKSRLLSDRFSAERPKGSFSTLEIQRTEQGDSAMYLCASSLDGWYGYTFGSGTRLTVV.

With respect to this clone: The CDR3 ends on some other residue instead of the conserved phenylalanine or tryptophan, so this is likely a read error. Because the CDR3's place on the DNA is in doubt, the DNA is left out and the CDR3 is given as listed by TCRdb. CDR3 sequence: CASSLDGPR. The J gene is TRBJ1-1, the V gene TRBV5-1. The germline gives CDR1 SGHRS, CDR2 YFSETQ. With termini counted, the CDR3 has 9 amino acids.

The chain carries TRBV28 and TRBJ2-2; D is ambiguous. Trimming cost V 5 bases and J 3 bases, with 7 bases left between them. The CDR3 sequence is 13 residues long. Germline CDR1 MDHEN, CDR2 SYDVKM. CDR3 nucleotide sequence: TGTGCCAGCAGTGGTACGGACACCGGGGAGCTGTTTTTT. This gives the protein CASSGTDTGELFF. The complete variable domain, with remaining parts taken from reference TRBV28 and TRBJ2-2, reads DVKVTQSSRYLVKRTGEKVFLECVQDMDHENMFWYRQDPGLGLRLIYFSYDVKMKEKGDIPEGYSVSREKKERFSLILESASTNQTSMYLCASSGTDTGELFFGEGSRLTVL.

This clone has a single count. The chain is built from TRBV5-6 and TRBJ2-7; TRBD1 aligns across 9 bases. Germline CDR1 and CDR2: SGHDT and YYEEEE. The CDR3 extends over 12 amino acids. Trimming took 0 bases from V and 12 from J; bases not matched to a gene: 4. For the CDR3, the DNA is TGTGCCAGCAGCTTGGACAGGGGGCGTCGGTACTTC. Translating gives CASSLDRGRRYF.

The chain combines TRBV6-5 with TRBJ1-1, with TRBD1 as a possible D gene (5 bases). The CDR3 contains 12 residues. Germline CDR1 is MNHEY and CDR2 is SVGAGI. Trimming removed 6 bases at V and 11 bases at J, with 16 bases between. CDR3 sequence reads: CASSDGGRDAFF. The CDR3 DNA reads as TGTGCCAGCAGCGACGGGGGACGGGATGCTTTCTTT.

This sequence joins TRBV10-3 and TRBJ2-7; 7 nucleotides match TRBD1. The germline V gene has CDR1 ENHRY and CDR2 SYGVKD. The CDR3 is 15 amino acids. V dropped 5 bases and J dropped 3; count of bases not matched to a gene: 10. The CDR3 spells CAISPRDSLFYEQYF. In DNA, the CDR3 is TGTGCCATCAGTCCCCGGGACAGCTTATTCTACGAGCAGTACTTC.

The gene calls are TRBV6-5 and TRBJ1-4; 8 bases match TRBD1. The CDR3 totals 14 residues. V lost 7 bases to trimming and J lost 8 bases; unmatched junction nucleotides: 9. Germline V gives CDR1 MNHEY, CDR2 SVGAGI. The CDR3 sequence is CASKPSGGREKLFF. The CDR3 DNA reads as TGTGCCAGCAAACCTTCAGGGGGCCGGGAAAAACTGTTTTTT.

The chain is built from TRBV3-1 (or the pseudogene TRBV3-2) and TRBJ2-7, with TRBD2 matching 9 bases. Germline V gives CDR1 LGHDT, CDR2 YNNKEL (reference sequence). This CDR3 is 14 amino acids long. The junction had 6 bases not matched to a gene; V was cut back by 5 bases and J by 4 bases. The CDR3 protein is CASSETSGPYEQYF. CDR3 sequence (DNA): TGTGCCAGCAGCGAGACTAGCGGACCATACGAGCAGTACTTC.

The rearrangement links TRBV5-1 to TRBJ2-3, with D perhaps TRBD2 (5 bases). This CDR3 region has 11 residues. The V and J ends lost 0 bases and 9 bases respectively, with 5 bases between them. CDR1 and CDR2 (germline): SGHRS, YFSETQ. CDR3 sequence: CASSLAGTQYF. Written as DNA, the CDR3 is TGCGCCAGCAGCTTGGCGGGAACGCAGTATTTT.

The CDR3 nucleotides read TGTGCCAGCAGTTTATTGCTAGCGGGGGGAATAGATACGCAGTATTTT. Protein sequence: CASSLLLAGGIDTQYF. The chain links TRBV27 to TRBJ2-3; TRBD2 agrees at 11 bases. V lost 1 base and J lost 5; bases outside the gene matches: 5. Germline V gene sequence: CDR1 MNHEY, CDR2 SMNVEV (reference sequence). This CDR3 region has 16 residues.

This chain uses TRBV19 with TRBJ2-4; the D gene is possibly TRBD1 (6 bases). Germline CDR1 is LNHDA and CDR2 is SQIVND (reference sequence). V was pared by 6 bases and J by 6 bases, with 9 bases between. The CDR3 is made up of 12 amino acids. CDR3 protein: CASSFRGNIQYF. The CDR3 DNA follows: TGTGCCAGTAGCTTCAGGGGAAACATTCAGTACTTC.

This clone was detected only once. The chain employs TRBV2 and TRBJ1-4; 7 bases fit TRBD1. The CDR3 contains 14 residues. Germline V gene data show CDR1 as SNHLY and CDR2 as FYNNEI. V was pared by 8 bases and J by 8 bases, with 11 bases of the junction left unmatched. The CDR3 bases are TGTGCCAGCGGAAACACAGGGGCCAACGAAAAACTGTTTTTT. It specifies CASGNTGANEKLFF.

V and J are TRBV24-1 and TRBJ2-6; D may be TRBD1 (6 bases). The V gene's germline CDR1 is KGHDR and CDR2 SFDVKD. The CDR3 extends over 17 amino acids. V lost 3 bases to trimming and J lost 0 bases, with 11 bases between them. This CDR3 reads CATSDPLGGSGANVLTF. CDR3 sequence (DNA): TGTGCCACCAGTGATCCATTAGGGGGCTCTGGGGCCAACGTCCTGACTTTC.